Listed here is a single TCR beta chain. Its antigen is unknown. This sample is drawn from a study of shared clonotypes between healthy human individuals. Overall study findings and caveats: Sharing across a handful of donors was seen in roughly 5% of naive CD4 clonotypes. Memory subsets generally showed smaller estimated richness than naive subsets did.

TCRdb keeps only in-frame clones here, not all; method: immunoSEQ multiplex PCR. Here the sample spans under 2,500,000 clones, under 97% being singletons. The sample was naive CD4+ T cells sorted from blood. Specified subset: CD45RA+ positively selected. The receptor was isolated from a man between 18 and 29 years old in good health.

In DNA, the CDR3 is TGTGCTAGTGGTTTGTTCTCCTATAATTCACCCCTCCACTTT. Its translation is CASGLFSYNSPLHF. The chain recombines TRBV12-5 with TRBJ1-6, with no clear D. The CDR3 length is 14 residues. Per the germline V gene, CDR1 is LGHNT and CDR2 is FRNRAP. V lost 2 bases to trimming and J lost 0 bases, with 2 bases between them.